The 20 T cell receptor beta chains presented below share a single source sample, sequenced in a study of CD8 T cells in ankylosing spondylitis. Study-level points and caveats: Among TCR beta sequences, a motif of several highly homologous variants appeared characteristic of ankylosing spondylitis blood.

TCRdb processed the 5' RACE reads anew with MiXCR; each CDR3 protein has one entry. The sample holds hundreds of thousands of distinct CDR3 sequences, 12% seen once. Their antigens are not known. The material sequenced was blood, either unsorted or a sorted T cell fraction (not recorded which). These receptors were collected from a male donor with ankylosing spondylitis.

This clonotype was detected a few times. The chain couples TRBV21-1 to TRBJ1-5; the DNA was not used to check the table's D call, TRBD1. TRBV21-1 is an annotated pseudogene. The CDR3 runs to 14 residues. The CDR3 protein is CASNKYRGNQPQHF. The CDR3 region has the DNA TGTGCCAGCAACAAATACAGGGGCAATCAGCCCCAGCATTTT.

This clonotype was recorded a few times. V and J are TRBV5-1 and TRBJ2-5, with D uncertain. Per the germline V gene, CDR1 is SGHRS and CDR2 is YFSETQ. This CDR3 is 15 amino acids long. V gave up 0 bases and J gave up 2 bases, with 11 bases separating them. This CDR3 is CASSLGAGPQETQYF. CDR3 coding DNA: TGCGCCAGCAGCTTGGGTGCAGGACCACAAGAGACCCAGTACTTC. Combining the CDR3 with reference TRBV5-1 and TRBJ2-5 gives the whole variable domain KAGVTQTPRYLIKTRGQQVTLSCSPISGHRSVSWYQQTPGQGLQFLFEYFSETQRNKGNFPGRFSGRQFSNSRSEMNVSTLELGDSALYLCASSLGAGPQETQYFGPGTRLLVL.

This clonotype showed up many times. The rearrangement joins TRBV20-1 to TRBJ2-7, with TRBD2 matching 7 bases. CDR3 length: 13 amino acids. Germline V gene lookup returns CDR1 DFQATT and CDR2 SNEGSKA (reference sequence). The V gene end was trimmed by 7 bases and the J gene end by 3 bases; junction bases not matched to a gene: 9. The chain's CDR3 is CSGSSGAYYEQYF. CDR3 DNA sequence: TGCAGTGGCTCTAGCGGAGCCTACTACGAGCAGTACTTC.

This clonotype appeared many times. This chain connects TRBV29-1 to TRBJ2-7, with no clear D. This CDR3 is 11 amino acids long. CDR1 SQVTM and CDR2 ANQGSEA come from the germline V gene. The V and J ends lost 5 bases and 3 bases respectively, with 8 bases between them. CDR3 sequence: CSVTRHYEQYF. Here the CDR3 DNA reads TGCAGCGTTACGCGTCACTACGAGCAGTACTTC.

A few counts support this clonotype. Written as DNA, the CDR3 is TGCGCCAGCAGCCAAGACGGTAGCGGGAGTGGGAACATTCAGTACTTC. It encodes CASSQDGSGSGNIQYF. The chain has TRBV4-1 and TRBJ2-4, with 9 nucleotides matching TRBD2. Germline CDR1 MGHRA, CDR2 YSYEKL. The CDR3 consists of 16 residues. The J segment lost 7 bases and the V segment lost 0 bases, leaving 7 bases of the junction unmatched.

This clonotype was seen a handful of times. The V and J genes are TRBV10-3 and TRBJ2-3; D remains unclear. Germline CDR1 and CDR2: ENHRY and SYGVKD. V was shortened by 4 bases and J by 4 bases, with 9 bases between the two germline ends. There are 13 residues in the CDR3. This CDR3 is CAISVQRADTQYF. In DNA form, the CDR3 reads TGTGCCATCAGTGTTCAACGGGCAGATACGCAGTATTTT.

The chain carries TRBV10-3 and TRBJ2-5, with 8 bases identical to TRBD2. The CDR3 has 17 amino acids. Looked up from germline, CDR1 is ENHRY and CDR2 is SYGVKD. Trimming took 2 bases from V and 4 from J; bases not matched to a gene: 12. As DNA, the CDR3 is TGTGCCATCAGTGAGCGTGGTGGCGGGAGGTTCGGAGAGACCCAGTACTTC. Its protein product is CAISERGGGRFGETQYF.

About this clonotype itself: At one end the junction does not follow the germline gene, possibly because of a read error. The chain is built from TRBV5-6 and TRBJ1-4, with 7 nucleotides matching TRBD1. The length of the CDR3 is 15 residues. Germline-derived CDR1 and CDR2 are SGHDT and YYEEEE. Here the CDR3 DNA reads TGTGCCAGCAGCTTGGGGGGGACAGACTATGATAAACTGTTTTTT. Translated, it gives CASSLGGTDYDKLFF.

The chain is built from TRBV3-1 and TRBJ2-1; D remains unclear. Trimming left V 1 base short and J 0 bases short, with 7 bases between. Germline CDR1 reads LGHDT; CDR2 reads YNNKEL (reference sequence). The CDR3 extends over 15 amino acids. The CDR3 nucleotides are TGTGCCAGCAGCCAAGGACTGAGCTCCTACAATGAGCAGTTCTTC. Encoded protein: CASSQGLSSYNEQFF.

This clonotype has ten or more counts. This sequence joins TRBV29-1 and TRBJ1-4, with D tentatively TRBD1 (5 bases). The length of the CDR3 is 12 residues. Germline V gives CDR1 SQVTM, CDR2 ANQGSEA. The V and J ends lost 3 bases and 7 bases respectively, with 9 bases between them. The CDR3 reads CSVDKGSEKLFF. The DNA for the CDR3 is TGCAGCGTTGACAAGGGGTCTGAAAAACTGTTTTTT.

In its sample, this clonotype was seen many times. J is TRBJ2-3 and V is TRBV2; D possibly corresponds to TRBD2 (5 bases). Germline CDR1 is SNHLY and CDR2 is FYNNEI. This CDR3 spans 14 amino acids. V lost 1 base and J 5 bases, leaving 10 bases between the germline ends. The CDR3 region is CASSEVLAGDTQYF. For the CDR3, the DNA is TGTGCCAGCAGTGAAGTTCTCGCGGGAGATACGCAGTATTTT.

This clonotype was counted at least ten times. The rearrangement links TRBV6-5 to TRBJ2-1; 10 bases match TRBD2. V lost 2 bases and J lost 8; bases outside the gene matches: 3. CDR1 and CDR2 from the germline V gene are MNHEY and SVGAGI. This CDR3 has 14 amino acids. The CDR3 spells CASSYTLAGDEQFF. The CDR3 DNA reads TGTGCCAGCAGTTACACCCTAGCGGGAGATGAGCAGTTCTTC.

J is TRBJ1-6 and V is TRBV20-1; a possible D gene is TRBD1 (6 bases). Per germline, CDR1 DFQATT and CDR2 SNEGSKA (reference sequence). V was trimmed by 5 bases and J by 0 bases, leaving 20 bases between them. The CDR3 has 18 residues. This CDR3 is CSAPNQWDKSSYNSPLHF. The CDR3 nucleotides are TGCAGTGCTCCTAATCAATGGGACAAGAGCTCCTATAATTCACCCCTCCACTTT.

This clonotype was seen at least ten times. The chain joins TRBV5-5 to TRBJ2-5, with unresolved D. Trimming shortened V by 2 bases and J by 0 bases, and 8 bases separated the two germline ends. CDR1 and CDR2 (germline): SGHKS, YYEKEE (reference sequence). This CDR3 has 14 amino acids. CDR3 in amino acids: CASSFVGYQETQYF. In nucleotides, the CDR3 is TGTGCCAGCAGCTTCGTCGGGTACCAAGAGACCCAGTACTTC.

This clonotype was observed a handful of times. CDR3 residues: CASSLGTGRADTQYF. CDR3 nucleotide sequence: TGTGCCAGCAGCTTGGGGACAGGGCGAGCAGATACGCAGTATTTT. The chain joins TRBV5-6 to TRBJ2-3, with 8 bases identical to TRBD1. V shed 0 bases, J shed 4 bases, and the junction held 4 bases outside the gene matches. The CDR3 totals 15 residues. The V gene's germline CDR1 is SGHDT and CDR2 YYEEEE.

The V call is TRBV7-2, the J call TRBJ2-3, with D hard to call. CDR3 length: 13 residues. Germline CDR1 reads SGHTA; CDR2 reads FQGNSA. V dropped 2 bases and J dropped 6 bases, with 9 bases sitting between them. CDR3 region: CASSLFIEDTQYF. In DNA form, the CDR3 reads TGTGCCAGCAGCTTATTTATCGAGGATACGCAGTATTTT.

There are many counts of this clonotype. J is TRBJ2-5 and V is TRBV20-1, with a possible D match to TRBD2 (6 bases). The CDR3 runs to 13 residues. Germline V gives CDR1 DFQATT, CDR2 SNEGSKA (reference sequence). V dropped 3 bases and J dropped 4 bases, with 12 bases sitting between them. The CDR3 protein is CSASGEVGETQYF. The CDR3 DNA reads as TGCAGTGCTAGCGGGGAGGTTGGAGAGACCCAGTACTTC.

This clonotype was recorded a few times. The chain joins TRBV10-3 to TRBJ2-7, with TRBD2 matching over 11 bases. Germline V gives CDR1 ENHRY, CDR2 SYGVKD. The V gene end was trimmed by 6 bases and the J gene end by 2 bases; junction bases not matched to a gene: 3. CDR3 length equals 14 residues. CDR3 residues: CAIRVTSGAYEQYF. The CDR3 nucleotides read TGTGCCATCAGGGTGACTAGCGGGGCCTACGAGCAGTACTTC.

This clonotype has more than one count but fewer than ten. The V call is TRBV4-1, the J call TRBJ1-2, with D tentatively TRBD1 (6 bases). The CDR3 loop spans 13 amino acids. V lost 4 bases, J lost 8 bases, and 14 bases lay in between. Germline CDR1 reads MGHRA; CDR2 reads YSYEKL. The CDR3 DNA follows: TGCGCCAGCAGCCGGGAACAGGGTCTAGGCTACACCTTC. This encodes CASSREQGLGYTF.

There are many counts of this clonotype. The rearrangement joins TRBV20-1 to TRBJ2-7; TRBD1 matches 7 bases. Germline lookup yields CDR1 DFQATT and CDR2 SNEGSKA (reference sequence). V dropped 5 bases and J dropped 0; count of bases not matched to a gene: 4. CDR3 size: 13 residues. CDR3 in DNA: TGCAGTGCTGGGGGACAGAGCTCCTACGAGCAGTACTTC. This translates into CSAGGQSSYEQYF.